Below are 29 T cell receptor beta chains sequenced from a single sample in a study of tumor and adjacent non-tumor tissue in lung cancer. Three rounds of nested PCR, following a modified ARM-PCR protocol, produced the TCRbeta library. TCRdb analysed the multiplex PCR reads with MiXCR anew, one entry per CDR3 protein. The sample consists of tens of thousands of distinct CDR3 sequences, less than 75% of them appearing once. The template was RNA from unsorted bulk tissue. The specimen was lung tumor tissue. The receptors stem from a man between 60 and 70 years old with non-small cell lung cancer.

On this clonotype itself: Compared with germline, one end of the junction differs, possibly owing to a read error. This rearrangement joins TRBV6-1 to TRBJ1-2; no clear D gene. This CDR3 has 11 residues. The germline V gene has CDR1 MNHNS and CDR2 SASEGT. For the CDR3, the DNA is TGTGCTAGCAGTGAAGTCTATGGCTACATCTTC. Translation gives CASSEVYGYIF.

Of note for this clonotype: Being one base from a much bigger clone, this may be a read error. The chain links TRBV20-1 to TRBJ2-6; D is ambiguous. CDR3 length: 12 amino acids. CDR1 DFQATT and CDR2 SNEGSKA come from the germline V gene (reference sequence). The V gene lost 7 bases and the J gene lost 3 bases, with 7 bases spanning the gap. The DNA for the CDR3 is TGCAGTGGGAGCTATGGGGCCAACGTCCTGACTTTC. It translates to CSGSYGANVLTF.

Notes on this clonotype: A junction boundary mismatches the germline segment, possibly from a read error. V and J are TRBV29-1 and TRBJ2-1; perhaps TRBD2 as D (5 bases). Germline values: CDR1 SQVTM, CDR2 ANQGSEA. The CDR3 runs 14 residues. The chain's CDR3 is CSVDPWEKYNKQFF. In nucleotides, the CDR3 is TGCAGCGTTGATCCCTGGGAGAAATACAATAAGCAATTCTTC.

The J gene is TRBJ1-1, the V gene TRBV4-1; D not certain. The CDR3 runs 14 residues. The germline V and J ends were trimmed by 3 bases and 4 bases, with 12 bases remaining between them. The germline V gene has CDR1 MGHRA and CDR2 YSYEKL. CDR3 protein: CASSHYLGSTEAFF. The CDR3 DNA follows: TGCGCCAGCAGCCATTATCTGGGGTCCACTGAAGCTTTCTTT.

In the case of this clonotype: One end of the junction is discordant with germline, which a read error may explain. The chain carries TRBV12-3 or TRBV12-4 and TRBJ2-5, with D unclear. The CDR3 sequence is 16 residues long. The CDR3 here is CASSYSYGDVKETKYF. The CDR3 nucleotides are TGTGCCAGCAGTTACTCCTACGGCGACGTGAAAGAGACCAAGTACTTC.

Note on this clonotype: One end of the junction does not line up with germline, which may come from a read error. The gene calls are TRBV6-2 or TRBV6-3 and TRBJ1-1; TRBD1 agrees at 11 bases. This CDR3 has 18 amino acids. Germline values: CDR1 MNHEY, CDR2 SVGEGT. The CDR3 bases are TGTGCTAGCAGTTACCCTCGGACAGGGGGCAGAGGGCGCATCCGAACTTTCTTT. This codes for CASSYPRTGGRGRIRTFF.

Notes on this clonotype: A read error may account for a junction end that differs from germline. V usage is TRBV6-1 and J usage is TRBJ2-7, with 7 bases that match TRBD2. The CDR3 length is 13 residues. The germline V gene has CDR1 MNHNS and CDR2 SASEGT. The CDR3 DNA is TGTGCAAGCACCCGGGGGGTCGGGTACGAGCAGTACTTC. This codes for CASTRGVGYEQYF.

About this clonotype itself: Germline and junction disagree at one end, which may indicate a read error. CDR3 sequence (DNA): TGTGCCAGTAGCCAAATAGCCACCTTACCGGCGGGCACAGATATGCAGTATTTT. This translates into CASSQIATLPAGTDMQYF. The chain recombines TRBV14 with TRBJ2-3; a weak D match, TRBD2 (5 bases). CDR3 length: 18 residues. Germline values: CDR1 SGHDN, CDR2 FVKESK. The variable domain in full, completed from reference TRBV14 and TRBJ2-3, reads EAGVTQFPSHSVIEKGQTVTLRCDPISGHDNLYWYRRVMGKEIKFLLHFVKESKQDESGMPNNRFLAERTGGTYSTLKVQPAELEDSGVYFCASSQIATLPAGTDMQYFGPGTRLTVL.

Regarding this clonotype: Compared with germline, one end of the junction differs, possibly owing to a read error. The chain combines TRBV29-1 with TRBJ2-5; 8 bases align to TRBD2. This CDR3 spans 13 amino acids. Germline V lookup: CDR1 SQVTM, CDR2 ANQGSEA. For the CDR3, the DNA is TGCTTCGTTGGGGCGGGGGGCCAAGAGACCCAGCACTTC. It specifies CFVGAGGQETQHF.

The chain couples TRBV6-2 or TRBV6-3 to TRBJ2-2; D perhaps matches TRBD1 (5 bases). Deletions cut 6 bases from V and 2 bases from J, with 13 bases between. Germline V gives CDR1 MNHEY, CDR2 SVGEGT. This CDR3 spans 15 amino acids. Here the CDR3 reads CASSQRQRNTGELFF. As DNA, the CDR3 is TGTGCCAGCAGCCAGAGACAGCGTAACACCGGGGAGCTGTTTTTT.

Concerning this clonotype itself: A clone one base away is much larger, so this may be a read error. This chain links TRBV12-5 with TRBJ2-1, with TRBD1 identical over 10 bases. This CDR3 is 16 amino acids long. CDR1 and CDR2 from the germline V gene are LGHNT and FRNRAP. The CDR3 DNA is TGTGCTGGTGGAACGAGACAGGGGGCGGTGTACAATGAGCAGTTCTTC. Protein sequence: CAGGTRQGAVYNEQFF.

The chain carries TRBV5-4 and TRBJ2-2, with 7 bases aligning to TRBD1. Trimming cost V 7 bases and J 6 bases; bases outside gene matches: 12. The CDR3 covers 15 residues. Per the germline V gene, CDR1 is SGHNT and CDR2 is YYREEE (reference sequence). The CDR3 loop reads CASCPDRVVSGELFF. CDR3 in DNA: TGTGCCAGCTGCCCAGACAGGGTAGTTTCCGGGGAGCTGTTTTTT.

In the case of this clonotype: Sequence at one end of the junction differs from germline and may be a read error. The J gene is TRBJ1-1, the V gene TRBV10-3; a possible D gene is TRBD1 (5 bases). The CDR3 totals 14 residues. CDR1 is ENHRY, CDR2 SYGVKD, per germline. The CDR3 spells CAFSDSGTAAEAFF. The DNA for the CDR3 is TGTGCCTTCAGTGACTCGGGGACGGCTGCTGAAGCTTTCTTT.

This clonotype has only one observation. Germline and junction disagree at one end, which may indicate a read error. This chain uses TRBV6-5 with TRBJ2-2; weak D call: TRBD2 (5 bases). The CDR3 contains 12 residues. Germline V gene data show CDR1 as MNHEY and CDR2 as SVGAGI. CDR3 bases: TGTGTCTCTATTGCGGGCGCCGGGAAGCTGTTTTTT. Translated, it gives CVSIAGAGKLFF.

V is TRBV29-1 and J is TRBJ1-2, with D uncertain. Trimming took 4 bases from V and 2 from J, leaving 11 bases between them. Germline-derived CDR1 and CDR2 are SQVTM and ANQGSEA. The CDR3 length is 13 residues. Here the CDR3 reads CSVGRWTNYGYTF. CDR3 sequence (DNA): TGCAGCGTTGGCCGGTGGACGAACTATGGCTACACCTTC.

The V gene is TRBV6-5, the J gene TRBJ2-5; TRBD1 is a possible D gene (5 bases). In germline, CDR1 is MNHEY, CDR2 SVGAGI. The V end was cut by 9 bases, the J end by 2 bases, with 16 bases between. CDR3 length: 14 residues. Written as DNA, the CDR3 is TGTGCCAGTAGTACCAGCGCAGGGCAAGAGACCCAGTACTTC. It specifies CASSTSAGQETQYF.

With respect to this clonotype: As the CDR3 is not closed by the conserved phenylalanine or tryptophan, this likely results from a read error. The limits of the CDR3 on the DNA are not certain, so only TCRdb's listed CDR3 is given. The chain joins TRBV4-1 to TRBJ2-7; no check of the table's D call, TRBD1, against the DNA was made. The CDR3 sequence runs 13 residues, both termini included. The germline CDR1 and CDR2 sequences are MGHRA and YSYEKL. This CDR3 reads CASSPPGIYEQYL.

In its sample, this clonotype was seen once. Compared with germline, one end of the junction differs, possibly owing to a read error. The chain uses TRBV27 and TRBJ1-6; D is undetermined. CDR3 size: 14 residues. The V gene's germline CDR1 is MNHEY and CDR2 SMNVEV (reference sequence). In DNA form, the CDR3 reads TGTGCCGGCAGTTTGTTATCGTATAATTCACCCCTCCACTTT. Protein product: CAGSLLSYNSPLHF.

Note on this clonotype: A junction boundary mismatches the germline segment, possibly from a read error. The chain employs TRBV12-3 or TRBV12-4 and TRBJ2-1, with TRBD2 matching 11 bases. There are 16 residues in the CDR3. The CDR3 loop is CASTRRHSGGVNEQFF. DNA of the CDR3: TGTGCCAGTACCCGCCGACATAGCGGGGGGGTTAATGAGCAGTTTTTC.

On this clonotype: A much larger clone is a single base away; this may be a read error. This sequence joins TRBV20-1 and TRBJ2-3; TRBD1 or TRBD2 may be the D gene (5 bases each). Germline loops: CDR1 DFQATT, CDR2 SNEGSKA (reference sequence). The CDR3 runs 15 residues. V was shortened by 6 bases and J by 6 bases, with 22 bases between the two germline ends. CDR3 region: CSATPGGSWGDTQYF. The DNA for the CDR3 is TGCAGTGCCACCCCTGGGGGAAGTTGGGGGGATACGCAGTATTTT.

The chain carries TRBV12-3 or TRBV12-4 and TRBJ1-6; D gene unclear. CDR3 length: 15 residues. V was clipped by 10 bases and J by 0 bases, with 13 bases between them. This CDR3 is CANNQGGSYNSPLHF. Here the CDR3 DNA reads TGTGCCAATAATCAAGGAGGCTCCTATAATTCACCCCTCCACTTT.

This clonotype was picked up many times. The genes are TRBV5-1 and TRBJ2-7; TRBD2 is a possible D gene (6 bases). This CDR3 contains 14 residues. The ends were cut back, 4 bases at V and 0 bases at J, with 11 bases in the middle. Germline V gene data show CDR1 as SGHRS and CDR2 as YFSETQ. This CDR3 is CASSDSGSSYEQYF. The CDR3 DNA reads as TGCGCCAGCAGCGATAGCGGTTCCTCCTACGAGCAGTACTTC.

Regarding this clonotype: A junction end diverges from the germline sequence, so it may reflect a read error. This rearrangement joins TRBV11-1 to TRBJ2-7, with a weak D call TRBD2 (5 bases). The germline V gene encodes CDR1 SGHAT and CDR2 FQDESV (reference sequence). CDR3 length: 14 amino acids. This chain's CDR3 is CVSSFPGGAYDQYF. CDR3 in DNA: TGCGTCAGCAGCTTTCCCGGAGGCGCCTACGATCAGTACTTC.

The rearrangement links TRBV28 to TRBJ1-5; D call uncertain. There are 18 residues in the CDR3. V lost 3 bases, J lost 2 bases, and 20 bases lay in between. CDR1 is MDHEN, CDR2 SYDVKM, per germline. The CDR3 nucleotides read TGTGCCAGCAGTTTTGCCTGGGCATCCCGGCTAGGCAATCAGCCCCAGCATTTT. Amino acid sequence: CASSFAWASRLGNQPQHF.

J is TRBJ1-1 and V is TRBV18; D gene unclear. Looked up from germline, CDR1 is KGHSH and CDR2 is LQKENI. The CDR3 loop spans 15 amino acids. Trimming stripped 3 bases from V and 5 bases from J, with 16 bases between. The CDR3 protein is CASSPWALGETEAFF. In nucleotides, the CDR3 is TGTGCCAGCTCACCCTGGGCCCTCGGGGAGACTGAAGCTTTCTTT.

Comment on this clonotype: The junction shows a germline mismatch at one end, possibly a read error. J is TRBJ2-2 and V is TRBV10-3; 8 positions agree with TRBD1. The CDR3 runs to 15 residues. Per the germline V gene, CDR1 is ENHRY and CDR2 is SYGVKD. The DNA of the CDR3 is TGTGCCATCAGCGAGGGACAGGTTAACACCGGGGAACTGTTTTTT. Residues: CAISEGQVNTGELFF.

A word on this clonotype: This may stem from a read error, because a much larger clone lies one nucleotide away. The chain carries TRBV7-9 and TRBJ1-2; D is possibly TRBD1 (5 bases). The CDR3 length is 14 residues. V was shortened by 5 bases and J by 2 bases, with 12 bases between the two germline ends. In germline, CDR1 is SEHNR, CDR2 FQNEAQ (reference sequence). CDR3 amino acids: CASSLKGTNYGYTF. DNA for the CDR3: TGTGCCAGCAGCCTGAAAGGGACGAACTATGGCTACACCTTC.

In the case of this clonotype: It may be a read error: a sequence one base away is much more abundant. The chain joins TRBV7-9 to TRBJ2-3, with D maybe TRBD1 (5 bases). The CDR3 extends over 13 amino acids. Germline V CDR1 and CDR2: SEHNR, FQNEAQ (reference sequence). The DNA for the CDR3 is TGTGCCAGCAGCCAGGGATCCGCAGATACGCAGTTTTTT. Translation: CASSQGSADTQFF. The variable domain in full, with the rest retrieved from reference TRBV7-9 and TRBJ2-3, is DTGVSQNPRHKITKRGQNVTFRCDPISEHNRLYWYRQTLGQGPEFLTYFQNEAQLEKSRLLSDRFSAERPKGSFSTLEIQRTEQGDSAMYLCASSQGSADTQFFGPGTRLTVL.

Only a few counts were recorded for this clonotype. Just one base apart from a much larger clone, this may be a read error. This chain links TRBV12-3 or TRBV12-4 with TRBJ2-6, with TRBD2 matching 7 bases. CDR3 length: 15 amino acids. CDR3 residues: CASSLGGFGTNVLTF. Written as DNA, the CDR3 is TGTGCCAGCAGTTTGGGAGGGTTTGGGACCAACGTCCTGACTTTC.